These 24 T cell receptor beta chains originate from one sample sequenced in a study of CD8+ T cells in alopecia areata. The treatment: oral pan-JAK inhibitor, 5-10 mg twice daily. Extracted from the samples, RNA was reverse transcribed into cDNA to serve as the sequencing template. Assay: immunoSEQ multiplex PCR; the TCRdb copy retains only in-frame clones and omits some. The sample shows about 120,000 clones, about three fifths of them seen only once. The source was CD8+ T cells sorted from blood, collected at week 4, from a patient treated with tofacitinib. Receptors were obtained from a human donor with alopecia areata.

For the CDR3, the DNA is TGTGCCAGCAGTCCGGACAGGGGGAATACGCAGTATTTT. As protein: CASSPDRGNTQYF. The chain employs TRBV27 and TRBJ2-3; 10 bases line up with TRBD1. Germline lookup yields CDR1 MNHEY and CDR2 SMNVEV (reference sequence). This CDR3 has 13 residues. The junction had 3 bases not matched to a gene; V was cut back by 5 bases and J by 7 bases.

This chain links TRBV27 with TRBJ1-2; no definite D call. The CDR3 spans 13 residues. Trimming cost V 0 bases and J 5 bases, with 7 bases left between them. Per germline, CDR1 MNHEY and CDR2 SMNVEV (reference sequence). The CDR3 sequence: CASSLSGRYGYTF. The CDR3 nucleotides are TGTGCCAGCAGTTTATCGGGGAGATATGGCTACACCTTC.

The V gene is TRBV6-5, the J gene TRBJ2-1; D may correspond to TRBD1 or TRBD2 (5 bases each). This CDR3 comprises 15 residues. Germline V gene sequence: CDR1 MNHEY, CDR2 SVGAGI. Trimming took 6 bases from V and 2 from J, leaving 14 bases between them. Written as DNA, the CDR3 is TGTGCCAGCAGACCCGGGGACCCCGCCTACAATGAGCAGTTCTTC. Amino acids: CASRPGDPAYNEQFF.

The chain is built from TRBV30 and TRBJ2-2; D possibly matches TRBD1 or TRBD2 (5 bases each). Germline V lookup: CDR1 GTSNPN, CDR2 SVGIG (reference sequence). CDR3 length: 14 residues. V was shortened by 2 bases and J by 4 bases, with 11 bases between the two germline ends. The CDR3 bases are TGTGCCTGGAGTCCGGGGCTCGGCACCGGGGAGCTGTTTTTT. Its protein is CAWSPGLGTGELFF.

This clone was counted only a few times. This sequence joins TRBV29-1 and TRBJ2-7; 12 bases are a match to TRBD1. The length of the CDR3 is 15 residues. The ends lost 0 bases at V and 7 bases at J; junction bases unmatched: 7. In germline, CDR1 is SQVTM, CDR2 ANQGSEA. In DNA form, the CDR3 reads TGCAGCGTTGAAGACCAGGGACAGGGGGCTCGTGAGCAGTACTTC. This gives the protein CSVEDQGQGAREQYF.

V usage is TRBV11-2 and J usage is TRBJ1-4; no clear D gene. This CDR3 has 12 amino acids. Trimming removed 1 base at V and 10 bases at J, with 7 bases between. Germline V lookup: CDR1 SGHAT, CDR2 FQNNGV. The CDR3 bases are TGTGCCAGCAGCTTAGGTTCGGGAAAACTGTTTTTT. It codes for CASSLGSGKLFF.

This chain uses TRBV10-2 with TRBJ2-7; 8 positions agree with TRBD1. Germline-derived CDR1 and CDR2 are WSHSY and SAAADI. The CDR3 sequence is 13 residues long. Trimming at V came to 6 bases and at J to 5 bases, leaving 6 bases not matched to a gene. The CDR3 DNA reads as TGCGCCAGCAGCCCGGACAGGGACGACGAGCAGTACTTC. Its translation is CASSPDRDDEQYF.

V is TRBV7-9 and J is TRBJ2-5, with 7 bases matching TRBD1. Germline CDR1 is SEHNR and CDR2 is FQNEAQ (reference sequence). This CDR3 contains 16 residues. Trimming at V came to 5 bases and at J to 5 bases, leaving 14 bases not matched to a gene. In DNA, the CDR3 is TGTGCCAGCAGCCAACGACCTCAGACAGGGTTGGAGACCCAGTACTTC. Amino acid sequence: CASSQRPQTGLETQYF. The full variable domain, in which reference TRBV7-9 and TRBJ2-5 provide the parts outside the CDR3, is DTGVSQNPRHKITKRGQNVTFRCDPISEHNRLYWYRQTLGQGPEFLTYFQNEAQLEKSRLLSDRFSAERPKGSFSTLEIQRTEQGDSAMYLCASSQRPQTGLETQYFGPGTRLLVL.

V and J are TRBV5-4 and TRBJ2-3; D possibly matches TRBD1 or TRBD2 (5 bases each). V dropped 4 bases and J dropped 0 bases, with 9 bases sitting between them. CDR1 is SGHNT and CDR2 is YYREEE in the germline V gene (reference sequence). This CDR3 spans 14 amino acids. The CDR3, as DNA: TGTGCCAGCAGCCAGGGACGAAGCACAGATACGCAGTATTTT. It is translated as CASSQGRSTDTQYF.

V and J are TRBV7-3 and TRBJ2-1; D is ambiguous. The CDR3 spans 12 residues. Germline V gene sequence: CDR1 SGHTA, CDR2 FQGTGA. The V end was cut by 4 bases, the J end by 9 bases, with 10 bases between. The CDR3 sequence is CASSSVSGEQFF. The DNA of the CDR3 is TGTGCCAGCAGCTCCGTCAGTGGTGAGCAGTTCTTC.

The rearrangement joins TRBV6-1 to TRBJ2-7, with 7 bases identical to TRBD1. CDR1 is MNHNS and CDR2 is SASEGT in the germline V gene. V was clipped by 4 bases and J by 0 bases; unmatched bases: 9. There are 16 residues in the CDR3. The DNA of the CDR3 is TGTGCCAGCAGTGTATCTTGGGGACAGAACTCCTACGAGCAGTACTTC. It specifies CASSVSWGQNSYEQYF.

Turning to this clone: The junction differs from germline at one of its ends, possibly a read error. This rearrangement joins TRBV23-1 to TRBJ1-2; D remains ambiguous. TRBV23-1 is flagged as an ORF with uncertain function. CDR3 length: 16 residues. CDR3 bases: TGCGCCAGCAGTCAATCCAAAATGGCGATGCGGCAATGGTCCGCCTTC. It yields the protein CASSQSKMAMRQWSAF.

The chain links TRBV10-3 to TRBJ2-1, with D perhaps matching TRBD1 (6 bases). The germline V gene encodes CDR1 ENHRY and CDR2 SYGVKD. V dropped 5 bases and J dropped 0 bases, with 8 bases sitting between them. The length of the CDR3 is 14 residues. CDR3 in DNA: TGTGCCATCAGTACAGGGAGCTCCTACAATGAGCAGTTCTTC. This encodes CAISTGSSYNEQFF.

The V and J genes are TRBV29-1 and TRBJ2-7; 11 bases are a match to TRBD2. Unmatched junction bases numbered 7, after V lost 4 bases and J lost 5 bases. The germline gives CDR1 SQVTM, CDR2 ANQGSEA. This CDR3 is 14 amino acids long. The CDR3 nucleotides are TGCAGCGTTGTACGTAGCGGGGGGGCCCACGAGCAGTACTTC. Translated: CSVVRSGGAHEQYF.

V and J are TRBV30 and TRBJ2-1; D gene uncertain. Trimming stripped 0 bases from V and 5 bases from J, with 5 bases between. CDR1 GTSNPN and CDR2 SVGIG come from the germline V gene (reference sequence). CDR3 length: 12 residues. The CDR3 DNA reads TGTGCCTGGAGTGTATCGGACAATGAGCAGTTCTTC. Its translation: CAWSVSDNEQFF.

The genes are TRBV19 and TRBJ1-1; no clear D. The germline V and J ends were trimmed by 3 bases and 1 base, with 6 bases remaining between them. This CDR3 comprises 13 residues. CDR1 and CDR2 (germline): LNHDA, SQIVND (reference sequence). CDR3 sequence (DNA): TGTGCCAGTAGTATTTCGCAGAACACTGAAGCTTTCTTT. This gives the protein CASSISQNTEAFF.

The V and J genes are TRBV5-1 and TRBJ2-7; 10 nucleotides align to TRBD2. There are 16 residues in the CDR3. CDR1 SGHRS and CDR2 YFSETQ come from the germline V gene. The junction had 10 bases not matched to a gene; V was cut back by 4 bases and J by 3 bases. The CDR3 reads CASSLNLAGAFYEQYF. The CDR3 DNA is TGCGCCAGCAGCCTCAACCTAGCGGGGGCCTTCTACGAGCAGTACTTC.

The CDR3 is CAWSGLAGTRELFF. CDR3 sequence (DNA): TGTGCCTGGAGTGGACTAGCTGGGACCCGGGAGCTGTTTTTT. The gene calls are TRBV30 and TRBJ2-2, with TRBD2 identical over 7 bases. The CDR3 has 14 residues. V was clipped by 1 base and J by 9 bases; unmatched bases: 8. Germline V gene sequence: CDR1 GTSNPN, CDR2 SVGIG (reference sequence).

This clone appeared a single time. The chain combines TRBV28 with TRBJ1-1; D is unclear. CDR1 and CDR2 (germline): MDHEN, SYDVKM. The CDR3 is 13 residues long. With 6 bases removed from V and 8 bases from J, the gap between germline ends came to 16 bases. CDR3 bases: TGTGCCAGCAGCCAGCTCCGCGGAACAGAAGCTTTCTTT. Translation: CASSQLRGTEAFF.

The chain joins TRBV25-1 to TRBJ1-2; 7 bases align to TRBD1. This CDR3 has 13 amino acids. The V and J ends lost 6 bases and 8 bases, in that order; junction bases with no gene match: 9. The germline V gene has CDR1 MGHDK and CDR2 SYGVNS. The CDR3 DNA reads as TGTGCCAGCAGAAGACCCGGGACAGACGGCTACACCTTC. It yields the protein CASRRPGTDGYTF.

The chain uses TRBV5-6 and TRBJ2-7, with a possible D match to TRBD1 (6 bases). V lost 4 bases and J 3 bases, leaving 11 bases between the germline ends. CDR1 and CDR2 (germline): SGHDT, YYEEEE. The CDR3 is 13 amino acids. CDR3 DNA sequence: TGTGCCAGCAGCCCCGGACAGTTCTACGAGCAGTACTTC. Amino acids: CASSPGQFYEQYF.

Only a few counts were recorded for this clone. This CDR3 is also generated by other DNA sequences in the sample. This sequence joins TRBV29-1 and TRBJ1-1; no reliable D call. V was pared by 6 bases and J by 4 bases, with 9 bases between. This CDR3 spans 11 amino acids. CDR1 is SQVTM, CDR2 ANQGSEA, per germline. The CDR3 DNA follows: TGCAGCGTGCCTCGGGGCACTGAAGCTTTCTTT. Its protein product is CSVPRGTEAFF.

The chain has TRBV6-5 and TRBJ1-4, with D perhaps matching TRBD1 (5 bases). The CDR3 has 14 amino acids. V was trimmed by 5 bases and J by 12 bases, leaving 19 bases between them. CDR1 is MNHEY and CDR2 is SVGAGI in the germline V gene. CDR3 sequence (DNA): TGTGCCAGCAGTGAGACAGTGATGGGTCGGGAACTGTTTTTT. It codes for CASSETVMGRELFF.

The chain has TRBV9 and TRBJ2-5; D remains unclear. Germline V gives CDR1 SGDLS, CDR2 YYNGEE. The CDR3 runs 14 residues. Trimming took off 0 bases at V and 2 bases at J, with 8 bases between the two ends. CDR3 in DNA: TGTGCCAGCAGCGTAGTGGACCGTCAAGAGACCCAGTACTTC. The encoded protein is CASSVVDRQETQYF. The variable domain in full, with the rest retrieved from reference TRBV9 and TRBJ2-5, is DSGVTQTPKHLITATGQRVTLRCSPRSGDLSVYWYQQSLDQGLQFLIQYYNGEERAKGNILERFSAQQFPDLHSELNLSSLELGDSALYFCASSVVDRQETQYFGPGTRLLVL.